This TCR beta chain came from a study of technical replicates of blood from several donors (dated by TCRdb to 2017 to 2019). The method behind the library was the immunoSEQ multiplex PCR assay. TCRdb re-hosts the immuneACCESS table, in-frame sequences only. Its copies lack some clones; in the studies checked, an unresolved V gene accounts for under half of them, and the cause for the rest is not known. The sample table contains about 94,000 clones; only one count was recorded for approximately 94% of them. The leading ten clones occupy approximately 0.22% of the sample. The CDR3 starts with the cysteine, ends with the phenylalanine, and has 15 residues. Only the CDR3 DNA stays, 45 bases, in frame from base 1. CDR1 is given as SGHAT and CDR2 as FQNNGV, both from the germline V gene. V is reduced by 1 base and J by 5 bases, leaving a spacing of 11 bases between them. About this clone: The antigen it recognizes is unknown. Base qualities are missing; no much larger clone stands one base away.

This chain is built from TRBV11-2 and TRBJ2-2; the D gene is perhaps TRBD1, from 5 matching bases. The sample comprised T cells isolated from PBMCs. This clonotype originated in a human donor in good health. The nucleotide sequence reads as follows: TGTGCCAGCAGCTTAGGTGGGGCTTGGACCGGGGAGCTGTTTTTT. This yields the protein CASSLGGAWTGELFF.